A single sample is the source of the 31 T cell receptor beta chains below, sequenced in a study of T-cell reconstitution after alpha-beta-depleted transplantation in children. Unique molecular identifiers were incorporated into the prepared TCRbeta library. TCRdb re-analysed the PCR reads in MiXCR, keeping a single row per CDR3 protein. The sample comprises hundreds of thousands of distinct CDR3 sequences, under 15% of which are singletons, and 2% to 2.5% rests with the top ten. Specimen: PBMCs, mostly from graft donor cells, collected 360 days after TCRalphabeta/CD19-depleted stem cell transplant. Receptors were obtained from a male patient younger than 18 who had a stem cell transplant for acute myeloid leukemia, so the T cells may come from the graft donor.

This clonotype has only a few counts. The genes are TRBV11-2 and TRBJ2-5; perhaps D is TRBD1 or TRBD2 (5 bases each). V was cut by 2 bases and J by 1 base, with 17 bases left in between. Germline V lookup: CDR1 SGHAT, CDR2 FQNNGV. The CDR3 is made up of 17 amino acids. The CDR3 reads CASSLRTLGAGQETQYF. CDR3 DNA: TGTGCCAGCAGCTTACGGACTTTAGGGGCTGGCCAAGAGACCCAGTACTTC.

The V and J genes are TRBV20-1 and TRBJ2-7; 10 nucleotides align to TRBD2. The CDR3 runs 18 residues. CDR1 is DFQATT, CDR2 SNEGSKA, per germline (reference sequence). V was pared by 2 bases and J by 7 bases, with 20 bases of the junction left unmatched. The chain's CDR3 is CSARHSKRASGSPDEQYF. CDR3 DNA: TGCAGTGCTAGACATTCAAAAAGGGCTAGCGGGAGTCCGGATGAGCAGTACTTC.

CDR3: CASRRAGLAGESYEQYF. CDR3 coding DNA: TGTGCCAGCAGGAGGGCTGGACTAGCGGGAGAGTCCTACGAGCAGTACTTC. V and J are TRBV7-2 and TRBJ2-7; 13 bases are shared with TRBD2. V dropped 6 bases and J dropped 1; count of bases not matched to a gene: 9. CDR3 length equals 17 residues. CDR1 and CDR2 from the germline V gene are SGHTA and FQGNSA.

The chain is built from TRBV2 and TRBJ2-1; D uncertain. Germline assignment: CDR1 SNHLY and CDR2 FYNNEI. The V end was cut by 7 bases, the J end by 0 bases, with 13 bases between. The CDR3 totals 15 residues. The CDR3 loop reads CASKFDSRSYNEQFF. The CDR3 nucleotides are TGTGCCAGCAAATTCGACTCCCGCTCCTACAATGAGCAGTTCTTC.

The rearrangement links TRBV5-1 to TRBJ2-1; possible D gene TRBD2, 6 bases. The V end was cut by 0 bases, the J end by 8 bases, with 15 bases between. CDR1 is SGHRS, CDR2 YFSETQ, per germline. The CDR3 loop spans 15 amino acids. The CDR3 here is CASSLDGRGVDEQFF. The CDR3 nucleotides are TGCGCCAGCAGCTTGGACGGGAGAGGGGTCGATGAGCAGTTCTTC.

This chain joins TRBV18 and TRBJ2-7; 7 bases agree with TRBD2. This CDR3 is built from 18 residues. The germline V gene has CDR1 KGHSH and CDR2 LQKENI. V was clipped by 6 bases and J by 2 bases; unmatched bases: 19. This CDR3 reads CASSSGLGGNKGAYEQYF. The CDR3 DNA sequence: TGTGCCAGCTCGTCCGGACTAGGCGGAAACAAGGGAGCCTACGAGCAGTACTTC.

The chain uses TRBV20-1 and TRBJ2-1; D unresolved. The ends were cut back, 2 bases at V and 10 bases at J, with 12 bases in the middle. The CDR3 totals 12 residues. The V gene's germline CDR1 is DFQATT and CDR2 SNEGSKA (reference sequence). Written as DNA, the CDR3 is TGCAGTGCTAGACACAGCTTAAGCGAGCAGTTCTTC. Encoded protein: CSARHSLSEQFF.

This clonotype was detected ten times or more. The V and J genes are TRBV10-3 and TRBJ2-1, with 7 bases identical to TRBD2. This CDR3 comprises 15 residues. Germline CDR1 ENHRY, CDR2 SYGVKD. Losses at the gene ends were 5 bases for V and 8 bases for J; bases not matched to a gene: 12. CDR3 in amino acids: CAISPLGAGVDEQFF. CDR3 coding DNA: TGTGCCATCAGTCCCCTAGGGGCGGGAGTAGATGAGCAGTTCTTC.

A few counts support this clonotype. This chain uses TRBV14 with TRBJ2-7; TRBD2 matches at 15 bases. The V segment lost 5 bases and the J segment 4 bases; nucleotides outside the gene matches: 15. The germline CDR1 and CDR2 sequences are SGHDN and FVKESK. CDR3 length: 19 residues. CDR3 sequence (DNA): TGTGCCAGCAGCAAGCAAGGGACTAGCGGGAGGAGGATTTGGTACGAGCAGTACTTC. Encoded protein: CASSKQGTSGRRIWYEQYF.

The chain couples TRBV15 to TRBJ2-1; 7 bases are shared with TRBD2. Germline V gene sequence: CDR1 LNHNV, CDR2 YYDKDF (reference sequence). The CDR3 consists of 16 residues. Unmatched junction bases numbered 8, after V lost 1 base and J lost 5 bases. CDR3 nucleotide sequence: TGTGCCACCAGCAGAGGATCCCTGCGGGAGCACAATGAGCAGTTCTTC. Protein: CATSRGSLREHNEQFF. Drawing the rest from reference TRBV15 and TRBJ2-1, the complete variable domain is DAMVIQNPRYQVTQFGKPVTLSCSQTLNHNVMYWYQQKSSQAPKLLFHYYDKDFNNEADTPDNFQSRRPNTSFCFLDIRSPGLGDTAMYLCATSRGSLREHNEQFFGPGTRLTVL.

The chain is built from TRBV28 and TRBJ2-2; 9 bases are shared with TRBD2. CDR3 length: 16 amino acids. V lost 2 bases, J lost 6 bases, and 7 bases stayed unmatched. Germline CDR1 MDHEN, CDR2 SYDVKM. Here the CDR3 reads CASSLGRGRVPGELFF. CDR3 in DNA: TGTGCCAGCAGTTTAGGTCGCGGGAGGGTTCCCGGGGAGCTGTTTTTT. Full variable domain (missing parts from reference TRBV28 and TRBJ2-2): DVKVTQSSRYLVKRTGEKVFLECVQDMDHENMFWYRQDPGLGLRLIYFSYDVKMKEKGDIPEGYSVSREKKERFSLILESASTNQTSMYLCASSLGRGRVPGELFFGEGSRLTVL.

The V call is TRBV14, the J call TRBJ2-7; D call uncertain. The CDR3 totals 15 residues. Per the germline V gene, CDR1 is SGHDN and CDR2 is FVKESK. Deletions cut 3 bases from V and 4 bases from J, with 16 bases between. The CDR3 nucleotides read TGTGCCAGCAGCCACGGACCCGGCAGTAGGTACGAGCAGTACTTC. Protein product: CASSHGPGSRYEQYF. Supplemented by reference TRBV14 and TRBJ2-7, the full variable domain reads EAGVTQFPSHSVIEKGQTVTLRCDPISGHDNLYWYRRVMGKEIKFLLHFVKESKQDESGMPNNRFLAERTGGTYSTLKVQPAELEDSGVYFCASSHGPGSRYEQYFGPGTRLTVT.

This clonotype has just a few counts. This chain's CDR3 is CASSLKARSTSGNTIYF. In DNA, the CDR3 is TGTGCCAGCAGTTTGAAGGCCAGGTCGACCTCTGGAAACACCATATATTTT. The chain couples TRBV28 to TRBJ1-3; no firm D call. V lost 3 bases and J 0 bases, leaving 15 bases between the germline ends. The CDR3 runs to 17 residues. CDR1 is MDHEN and CDR2 is SYDVKM in the germline V gene. The full variable domain, with the rest looked up from reference TRBV28 and TRBJ1-3, is DVKVTQSSRYLVKRTGEKVFLECVQDMDHENMFWYRQDPGLGLRLIYFSYDVKMKEKGDIPEGYSVSREKKERFSLILESASTNQTSMYLCASSLKARSTSGNTIYFGEGSWLTVV.

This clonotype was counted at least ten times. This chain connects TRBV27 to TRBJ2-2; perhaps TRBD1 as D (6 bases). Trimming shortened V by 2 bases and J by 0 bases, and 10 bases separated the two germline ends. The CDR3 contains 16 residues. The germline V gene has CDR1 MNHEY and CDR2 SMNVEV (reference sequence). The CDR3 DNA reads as TGTGCCAGCAGTTTAATGGCAGGGGCGAACACCGGGGAGCTGTTTTTT. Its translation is CASSLMAGANTGELFF.

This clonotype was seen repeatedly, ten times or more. CDR3 bases: TGTGCCAGCTCACCAAACCCGGGGTGGAAAGGAAACACCATATATTTT. Translated, it gives CASSPNPGWKGNTIYF. The chain combines TRBV18 with TRBJ1-3, with D unresolved. The germline V gene has CDR1 KGHSH and CDR2 LQKENI. The CDR3 consists of 16 residues. The V end lost 2 bases, the J end lost 4 bases, and 15 bases lay between the germline ends.

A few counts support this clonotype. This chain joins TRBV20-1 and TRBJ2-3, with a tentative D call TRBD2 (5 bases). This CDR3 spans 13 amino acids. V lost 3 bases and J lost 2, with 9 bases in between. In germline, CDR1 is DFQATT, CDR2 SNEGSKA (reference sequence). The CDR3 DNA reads TGCAGTGCTAGGCGGGCCACCACAGATACGCAGTATTTT. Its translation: CSARRATTDTQYF.

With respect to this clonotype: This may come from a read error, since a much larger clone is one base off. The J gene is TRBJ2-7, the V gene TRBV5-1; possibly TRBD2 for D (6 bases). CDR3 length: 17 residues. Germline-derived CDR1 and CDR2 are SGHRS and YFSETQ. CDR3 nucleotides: TGCGCCAGCAGCTCTATTCTCCTAGCGCTGCATCCCTACGAGCATTACTTC. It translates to CASSSILLALHPYEHYF.

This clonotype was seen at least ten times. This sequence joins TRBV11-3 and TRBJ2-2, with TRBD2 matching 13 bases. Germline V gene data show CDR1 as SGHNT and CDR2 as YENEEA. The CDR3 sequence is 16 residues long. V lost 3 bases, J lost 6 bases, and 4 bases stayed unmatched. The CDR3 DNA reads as TGTGCCAGCAGCTTCCAACTAGCGGGAGGGCCCGGGGAGCTGTTTTTT. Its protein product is CASSFQLAGGPGELFF.

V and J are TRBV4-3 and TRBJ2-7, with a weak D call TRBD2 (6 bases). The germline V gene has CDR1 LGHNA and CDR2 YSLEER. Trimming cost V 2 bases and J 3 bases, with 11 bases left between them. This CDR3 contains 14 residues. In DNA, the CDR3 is TGCGCCAGCAGCCAAACTAGCTGGGGCTACGAGCAGTACTTC. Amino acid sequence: CASSQTSWGYEQYF.

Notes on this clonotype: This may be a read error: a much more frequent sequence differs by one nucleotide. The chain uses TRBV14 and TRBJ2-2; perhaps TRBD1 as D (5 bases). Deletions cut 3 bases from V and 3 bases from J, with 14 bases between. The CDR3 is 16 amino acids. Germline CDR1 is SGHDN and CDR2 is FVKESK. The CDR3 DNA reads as TGTGCCAGCAGCCACCCAGGGTGCGTGGACACCGGGGAGCTGTTTTTT. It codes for CASSHPGCVDTGELFF.

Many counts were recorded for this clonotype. The CDR3 region has the DNA TGTGCCACCGTGACAGGGGTAGGCGAGCAGTACTTC. Its protein is CATVTGVGEQYF. The V call is TRBV10-3, the J call TRBJ2-7; 8 bases align to TRBD1. Germline loops: CDR1 ENHRY, CDR2 SYGVKD. J lost 6 bases, V lost 10 bases, and 8 bases had no gene match. CDR3 length: 12 residues.

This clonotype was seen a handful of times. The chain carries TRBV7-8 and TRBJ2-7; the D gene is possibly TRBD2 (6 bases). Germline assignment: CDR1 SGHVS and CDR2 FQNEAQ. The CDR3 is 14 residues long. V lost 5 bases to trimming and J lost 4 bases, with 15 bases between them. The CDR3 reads CASSPREKKYEQYF. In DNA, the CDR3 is TGTGCCAGCAGCCCCCGGGAGAAGAAGTACGAGCAGTACTTC.

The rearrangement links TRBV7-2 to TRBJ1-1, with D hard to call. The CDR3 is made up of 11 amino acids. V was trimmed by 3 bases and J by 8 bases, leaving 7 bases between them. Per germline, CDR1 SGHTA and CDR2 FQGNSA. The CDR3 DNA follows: TGTGCCAGCAGCTTCCGAGGAGAAGCTTTCTTT. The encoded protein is CASSFRGEAFF.

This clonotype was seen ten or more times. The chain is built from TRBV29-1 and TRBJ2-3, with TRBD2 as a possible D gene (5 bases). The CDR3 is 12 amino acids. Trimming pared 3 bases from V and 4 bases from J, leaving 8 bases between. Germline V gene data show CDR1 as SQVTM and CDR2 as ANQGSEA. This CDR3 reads CSVDVGADTQYF. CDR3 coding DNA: TGCAGCGTTGACGTGGGAGCAGATACGCAGTATTTT.

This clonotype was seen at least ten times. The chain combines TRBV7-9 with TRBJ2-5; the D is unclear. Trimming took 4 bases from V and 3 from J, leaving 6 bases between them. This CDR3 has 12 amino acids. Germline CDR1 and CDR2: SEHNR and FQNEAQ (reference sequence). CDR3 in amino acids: CASSWGKETQYF. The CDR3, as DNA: TGTGCCAGCAGCTGGGGTAAAGAGACCCAGTACTTC.

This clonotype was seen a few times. The CDR3 nucleotides read TGTGCCAGCAGTTATCGGACTACTTTCTACAATGAGCAGTTCTTC. This encodes CASSYRTTFYNEQFF. The chain uses TRBV5-5 and TRBJ2-1; D possibly corresponds to TRBD2 (6 bases). Trimming removed 5 bases from V and 3 bases from J, with 15 bases in between. The germline V gene encodes CDR1 SGHKS and CDR2 YYEKEE (reference sequence). This CDR3 is built from 15 residues.

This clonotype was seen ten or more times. CDR3 in amino acids: CASSLGQGAPGELFF. The CDR3 bases are TGCGCCAGCAGCCTGGGACAGGGGGCCCCCGGGGAGCTGTTTTTT. The chain combines TRBV5-1 with TRBJ2-2; 12 bases are shared with TRBD1. V dropped 4 bases and J dropped 6; count of bases not matched to a gene: 4. This CDR3 is built from 15 residues. Germline loops: CDR1 SGHRS, CDR2 YFSETQ.

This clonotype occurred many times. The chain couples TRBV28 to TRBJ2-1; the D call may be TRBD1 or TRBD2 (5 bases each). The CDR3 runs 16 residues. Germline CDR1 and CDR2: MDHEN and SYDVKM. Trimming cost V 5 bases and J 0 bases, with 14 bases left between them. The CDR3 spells CASSQPGPSSYNEQFF. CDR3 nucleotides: TGTGCCAGCAGTCAACCGGGACCCAGCTCCTACAATGAGCAGTTCTTC.

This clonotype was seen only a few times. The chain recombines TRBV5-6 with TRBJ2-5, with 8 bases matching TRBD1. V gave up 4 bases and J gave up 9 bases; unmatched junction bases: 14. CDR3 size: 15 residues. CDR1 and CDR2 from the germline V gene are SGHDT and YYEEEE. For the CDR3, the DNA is TGTGCCAGCAGCGCACAGGGGGTAGAAAAGTTCTCCCAGTACTTC. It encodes CASSAQGVEKFSQYF.

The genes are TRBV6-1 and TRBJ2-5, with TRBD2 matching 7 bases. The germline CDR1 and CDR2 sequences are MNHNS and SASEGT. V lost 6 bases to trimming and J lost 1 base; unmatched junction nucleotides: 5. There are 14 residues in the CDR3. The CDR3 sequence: CASSGRIGQETQYF. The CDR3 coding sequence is TGTGCCAGCAGCGGGAGGATCGGCCAAGAGACCCAGTACTTC.

CDR3 nucleotide sequence: TGTGCCAGCAGCTTAGTTACGGCTGAAGCTTTCTTT. Its translation is CASSLVTAEAFF. This sequence joins TRBV7-9 and TRBJ1-1; D is ambiguous. Trimming cost V 1 base and J 6 bases, with 6 bases left between them. CDR1 SEHNR and CDR2 FQNEAQ come from the germline V gene (reference sequence). The CDR3 has 12 amino acids.